This entry lists 18 T cell receptor beta chains sequenced from one sample in a study of CD8 T cells in ankylosing spondylitis. Each CDR3 protein is one row after TCRdb ran MiXCR on the 5' RACE reads. The data contain some 140,000 distinct CDR3 sequences, 7% to 10% of them seen just once; the ten biggest clones take up about 7.1%. Sequenced input: synovial fluid, either unsorted or a sorted T cell fraction (not recorded which). These TCRs come from a male donor with ankylosing spondylitis.

There are many counts of this clonotype. V usage is TRBV7-2 and J usage is TRBJ1-1; D remains unclear. CDR3 length: 10 residues. Deletions cut 3 bases from V and 11 bases from J, with 7 bases between. Germline V gene data show CDR1 as SGHTA and CDR2 as FQGNSA. CDR3 nucleotide sequence: TGTGCCAGCAGCTTTGACCGGGCTTTCTTT. It codes for CASSFDRAFF.

The V and J genes are TRBV28 and TRBJ1-1; possible D gene TRBD1, 6 bases. CDR3 length equals 17 residues. Deletions cut 5 bases from V and 0 bases from J, with 19 bases between. Germline loops: CDR1 MDHEN, CDR2 SYDVKM. CDR3 loop: CASSPSQGTGLNTEAFF. CDR3 bases: TGTGCCAGCAGTCCATCACAGGGAACAGGGCTGAACACTGAAGCTTTCTTT.

Only a few counts were recorded for this clonotype. The chain uses TRBV25-1 and TRBJ1-5; no firm D call. Germline V gives CDR1 MGHDK, CDR2 SYGVNS. The CDR3 runs to 13 residues. Trimming left V 4 bases short and J 4 bases short, with 8 bases between. This CDR3 reads CASSGHSNQPQHF. In DNA form, the CDR3 reads TGTGCCAGCAGTGGACATTCTAATCAGCCCCAGCATTTT. Drawing the rest from reference TRBV25-1 and TRBJ1-5, the complete variable domain is EADIYQTPRYLVIGTGKKITLECSQTMGHDKMYWYQQDPGMELHLIHYSYGVNSTEKGDLSSESTVSRIRTEHFPLTLESARPSHTSQYLCASSGHSNQPQHFGDGTRLSIL.

The sample holds a few counts of this clonotype. The J gene is TRBJ2-3, the V gene TRBV15, with D uncertain. V dropped 2 bases and J dropped 0 bases, with 6 bases sitting between them. The CDR3 contains 14 residues. CDR1 is LNHNV and CDR2 is YYDKDF in the germline V gene (reference sequence). CDR3 in DNA: TGTGCCACCAGCAGACATCAGAGCACAGATACGCAGTATTTT. Protein product: CATSRHQSTDTQYF.

In this sample, this clonotype turned up many times. The rearrangement joins TRBV7-8 to TRBJ1-2, with no clear D. CDR1 is SGHVS and CDR2 is FQNEAQ in the germline V gene. Deletions cut 4 bases from V and 5 bases from J, with 5 bases between. This CDR3 spans 11 amino acids. Here the CDR3 reads CASSSGYGYTF. Written as DNA, the CDR3 is TGTGCCAGCAGCTCGGGGTATGGCTACACCTTC.

The V and J genes are TRBV4-3 and TRBJ1-2; D call uncertain. Deletions cut 0 bases from V and 4 bases from J, with 9 bases between. Germline CDR1 is LGHNA and CDR2 is YSLEER. The CDR3 consists of 14 residues. This CDR3 is CASSQDYGVYGYTF. The DNA of the CDR3 is TGCGCCAGCAGCCAAGACTACGGGGTCTATGGCTACACCTTC.

This clonotype was found many times. The J gene is TRBJ2-1, the V gene TRBV20-1; 8 bases are a match to TRBD2. Germline CDR1 DFQATT, CDR2 SNEGSKA (reference sequence). The V segment lost 0 bases and the J segment 5 bases; nucleotides outside the gene matches: 9. The CDR3 runs 16 residues. The CDR3 protein is CSARDPGRGDNNEQFF. The CDR3 DNA follows: TGCAGTGCTAGAGATCCAGGGCGGGGGGATAACAATGAGCAGTTCTTC.

This clonotype has more than one count but fewer than ten. The chain combines TRBV7-8 with TRBJ2-7; TRBD1 or TRBD2 may be the D gene (5 bases each). Germline values: CDR1 SGHVS, CDR2 FQNEAQ. The CDR3 is 14 residues long. The V end was cut by 5 bases, the J end by 7 bases, with 18 bases between. CDR3 in DNA: TGTGCCAGCAGCGCCCCGGGACGAATTGGAGAGCAGTACTTC. This codes for CASSAPGRIGEQYF.

This clonotype has ten or more counts. The chain carries TRBV6-5 and TRBJ2-5; D may be TRBD2 (5 bases). The CDR3 spans 13 residues. Germline V gene lookup returns CDR1 MNHEY and CDR2 SVGAGI. Trimming stripped 2 bases from V and 5 bases from J, with 9 bases between. CDR3 loop: CASSYKRFETQYF. In nucleotides, the CDR3 is TGTGCCAGCAGTTACAAGCGGTTTGAGACCCAGTACTTC.

This clonotype was recorded at least ten times. The rearrangement uses TRBV27 and TRBJ2-7, with 11 bases matching TRBD1. With V trimmed by 5 bases and J by 3 bases, 6 bases remained unmatched. Germline V gives CDR1 MNHEY, CDR2 SMNVEV (reference sequence). The CDR3 sequence is 15 residues long. CDR3: CASSPTGTGGYEQYF. The CDR3 nucleotides are TGTGCCAGCAGTCCTACCGGGACAGGGGGCTACGAGCAGTACTTC.

This clonotype was observed at least ten times. The V gene is TRBV10-3, the J gene TRBJ2-1, with 11 nucleotides matching TRBD2. CDR1 and CDR2 (germline): ENHRY, SYGVKD. Unmatched junction bases numbered 15, after V lost 3 bases and J lost 8 bases. The CDR3 runs to 18 residues. The CDR3 region has the DNA TGTGCCATCAGTGAACCGCCTAGCGGGAGGAGTGAAAGCGATGAGCAGTTCTTC. This encodes CAISEPPSGRSESDEQFF.

The sample holds a few counts of this clonotype. The chain has TRBV7-2 and TRBJ2-2; no clear D gene. Trimming stripped 8 bases from V and 6 bases from J, with 13 bases between. Germline V gene sequence: CDR1 SGHTA, CDR2 FQGNSA. This CDR3 region has 13 residues. CDR3 sequence (DNA): TGTGCCAGCGCGGTCGACCTGCCCGGGGAGCTGTTTTTT. Amino acids: CASAVDLPGELFF.

At least ten counts were recorded for this clonotype. The gene calls are TRBV27 and TRBJ2-5; 14 bases line up with TRBD2. The CDR3 covers 18 residues. After removal of 2 bases from V and 4 bases from J, the junction contained 9 bases not matched to a gene. Germline-derived CDR1 and CDR2 are MNHEY and SMNVEV (reference sequence). The CDR3 sequence is CASSLAGTSGGRVETQYF. The DNA of the CDR3 is TGTGCCAGCAGTTTAGCTGGGACTAGCGGGGGCCGGGTAGAGACCCAGTACTTC.

In this sample, this clonotype is medium-sized. The rearrangement links TRBV12-3 or TRBV12-4 to TRBJ2-2, with D maybe TRBD1 (5 bases). Trimming removed 2 bases at V and 1 base at J, with 8 bases between. The CDR3 is 15 residues long. CDR3 amino acids: CASSLRQGNTGELFF. In DNA form, the CDR3 reads TGTGCCAGCAGTTTACGGCAGGGGAACACCGGGGAGCTGTTTTTT.

This clonotype occurred a few times. V usage is TRBV20-1 and J usage is TRBJ2-3; 12 bases map to TRBD1. The CDR3 loop spans 15 amino acids. V lost 5 bases and J lost 9; bases outside the gene matches: 12. Per germline, CDR1 DFQATT and CDR2 SNEGSKA (reference sequence). CDR3 sequence (DNA): TGCAGTGCTTTTACCCCCGGGACAGGGGGCGGCACGCAGTATTTT. It is translated as CSAFTPGTGGGTQYF.

The chain recombines TRBV4-2 with TRBJ2-7; no clear D gene. Germline loops: CDR1 LGHNA, CDR2 YNFKEQ. CDR3 length: 14 amino acids. Trimming stripped 0 bases from V and 3 bases from J, with 9 bases between. Written as DNA, the CDR3 is TGTGCCAGCAGCCAAGACGGAACCTACTACGAGCAGTACTTC. Translated: CASSQDGTYYEQYF.

Ten or more counts support this clonotype. V gene TRBV5-6 combines with J gene TRBJ1-2, with TRBD1 identical over 8 bases. CDR3 length: 15 residues. The germline V gene encodes CDR1 SGHDT and CDR2 YYEEEE. J lost 6 bases, V lost 2 bases, and 9 bases had no gene match. The CDR3 region has the DNA TGTGCCAGCAGCTTAGCCTTGACAGGGGTAGATGGCTACACCTTC. This encodes CASSLALTGVDGYTF. Full variable domain (missing parts from reference TRBV5-6 and TRBJ1-2): DAGVTQSPTHLIKTRGQQVTLRCSPKSGHDTVSWYQQALGQGPQFIFQYYEEEERQRGNFPDRFSGHQFPNYSSELNVNALLLGDSALYLCASSLALTGVDGYTFGSGTRLTVV.

Written as DNA, the CDR3 is TGTGCCAGCAGCTTAGGGGGGGTTGGAGAGACCCAGTACTTC. Amino acids: CASSLGGVGETQYF. The gene calls are TRBV7-3 and TRBJ2-5; 7 nucleotides agree with TRBD2. CDR1 and CDR2 (germline): SGHTA, FQGTGA. V dropped 2 bases and J dropped 4; count of bases not matched to a gene: 4. The CDR3 is 14 amino acids.